The entry below describes one TCR beta chain. Its antigen is still unknown. These data originate in a study of blood T cells in healthy people across ages. The authors ran a second PCR of 7 to 11 cycles using a sample-barcoded 5' primer and a J-beta primer mix. In TCRdb, the 5' RACE reads were re-called with MiXCR into one record per CDR3 protein. The table records approximately 1,000,000 distinct CDR3 sequences, roughly two fifths of them present only once. CDR3 length equals 15 residues. Trimming cost V 5 bases and J 1 base, with 15 bases left between them. Per germline, CDR1 SGHRS and CDR2 YFSETQ. Broader study findings: Roughly linear age-related decline in beta diversity appeared, significant by age around 38. When set beside aged donors, long-lived donors presented more naive CD4+ cells and higher diversity.

This TCR came from a man between 18 and 35 years old in good health. J is TRBJ1-1 and V is TRBV5-1; no firm D call. Material for sequencing was blood. The CDR3 here is CASSETTLANTEAFF. The CDR3 DNA sequence: TGCGCCAGCAGTGAGACCACCCTTGCGAACACTGAAGCTTTCTTT.